One sample yielded the 3 T cell receptor beta chains listed below, sequenced in a study of T cells in Graves' hyperthyroidism and ophthalmopathy. RNA transcripts provided the source from which TCR beta CDR3 regions were amplified. TCR CDR3 regions were first amplified by RT-PCR with HTBI primers. TCRdb fed the multiplex PCR reads into MiXCR, producing one record per CDR3 protein. The data show a few hundred thousand distinct CDR3 sequences, less than 15% seen once. Material for sequencing was blood. These receptor sequences come from a woman in her 40s with Graves' hyperthyroidism that later progressed to Graves' ophthalmopathy.

This clonotype has more than one count but fewer than ten. V usage is TRBV5-6 and J usage is TRBJ2-1, with D perhaps TRBD1 (6 bases). Deletions cut 4 bases from V and 12 bases from J, with 11 bases between. Per germline, CDR1 SGHDT and CDR2 YYEEEE. This CDR3 comprises 11 residues. The CDR3 bases are TGTGCCAGCAGCACGGACAGTCGGCAGTTCTTC. Its protein is CASSTDSRQFF.

This clonotype was observed many times. CDR3 nucleotides: TGTGCCAGCACCCGTAAGCGAGCTGAAGCTTTCTTT. Translating it yields CASTRKRAEAFF. This chain links TRBV12-3 or TRBV12-4 with TRBJ1-1; no reliable D call. The CDR3 length is 12 residues. Trimming left V 7 bases short and J 6 bases short, with 12 bases between.

Only a few counts were recorded for this clonotype. The chain combines TRBV20-1 with TRBJ1-5; D uncertain. Germline assignment: CDR1 DFQATT and CDR2 SNEGSKA (reference sequence). The CDR3 runs 13 residues. Trimming removed 5 bases from V and 7 bases from J, with 15 bases in between. DNA of the CDR3: TGCAGTGCTGGACCTCGGATGGCCCAGCCCCAGCATTTT. Translating gives CSAGPRMAQPQHF.